The 3 T cell receptor beta chains given below trace back to one sample, sequenced in a study of blood T cell repertoires in COVID-19 (dated by TCRdb to the early 2020s). The receptor library was made with the immunoSEQ multiplex PCR assay. In TCRdb, the immuneACCESS table is reduced to in-frame sequences with V and J assigned. These tables do not hold every clone; where another copy was compared, an unresolved V gene accounts for under half, and the others remain unexplained. This sample lists around 370,000 clones; 88% were detected once. The leading ten clones occupy around 7.9% of the sample. The sample consisted of peripheral blood. These receptors were collected from a woman in her 70s with COVID-19, enrolled during active disease.

V gene TRBV6-2 or TRBV6-3 combines with J gene TRBJ1-5; D is uncertain. V gave up 5 bases and J gave up 2 bases, with 13 bases separating them. The CDR3 sequence is 15 residues long. Germline lookup yields CDR1 MNHEY and CDR2 SVGEGT. The CDR3 loop is CASSAQLTGNQPQHF. As DNA, the CDR3 is TGTGCCAGCAGTGCACAGTTGACGGGCAATCAGCCCCAGCATTTT.

V is TRBV3-1 (or the pseudogene TRBV3-2) and J is TRBJ2-3, with 7 bases aligning to TRBD2. V was pared by 5 bases and J by 8 bases, with 7 bases of the junction left unmatched. This CDR3 has 13 residues. Germline V gives CDR1 LGHDT, CDR2 YNNKEL (reference sequence). CDR3 DNA: TGTGCCAGCAGCGCCATACTAGCGCCTACGCAGTATTTT. It is translated as CASSAILAPTQYF.

The CDR3 DNA sequence: TGCGCCAGCAGCTTACCGAGGAGCACAGATACGCAGTATTTT. Protein: CASSLPRSTDTQYF. The chain recombines TRBV5-1 with TRBJ2-3, with unresolved D. V was clipped by 2 bases and J by 0 bases, with 7 bases between them. The length of the CDR3 is 14 residues. Germline V lookup: CDR1 SGHRS, CDR2 YFSETQ.